The clone carrying this T cell receptor beta chain was seen at least ten times. TCRdb ran MiXCR on the PCR reads. Of about 13,000 clones in the sample, less than 30% were seen once. The entry originates in a study of metastatic and nonmetastatic thyroid tumors. Prior to thyroid surgery, none of the patients had received any treatment. The trim removed 0 bases at V and 4 bases at J, leaving 4 bases unmatched. The CDR3 sequence is 17 residues long. Per the germline V gene, CDR1 is SGDLS and CDR2 is YYNGEE. This sequence was found in a female donor with papillary thyroid cancer or a benign thyroid nodule (not recorded which). Some clones in this sample may be carry-over from other donors' samples. This chain joins TRBV9 and TRBJ2-2, with 12 bases aligning to TRBD2. The source material was blood. CDR3: CASSVALAGGATGELFF. The CDR3, as DNA: TGTGCCAGCAGCGTAGCACTAGCGGGAGGAGCCACCGGGGAGCTGTTTTTT.